Reported below is one T cell receptor (beta chain). Its specificity is unknown. The V end was cut by 1 base, the J end by 7 bases, with 16 bases between. CDR3 length: 16 residues. CDR1 is MGHRA, CDR2 YSYEKL, per germline. Sequenced by immunoSEQ multiplex PCR; TCRdb stores in-frame clones only, minus some. Found here are around 85,000 clones, 65% to 90% of them singletons; the top ten hold 6.3%. This sample was included in a study of T cell responses to AZD1222 COVID-19 vaccine. Study in general: The analysis combined second doses at about 4 or about 12 weeks. Findings and caveats of the study: Spike-specific TCR breadth and depth both grew after two AZD1222 doses. Unmutated variant regions are reportedly the target of nearly half of TCRs that are spike-specific.

The chain employs TRBV4-1 and TRBJ1-4; a possible D gene is TRBD1 (6 bases). The material sequenced was peripheral blood, taken on day 0 of AZD1222 vaccination. The TCR was taken from an adult in good health. The CDR3 sequence: CASSQVNRGAGEKLFF. The CDR3 region has the DNA TGCGCCAGCAGCCAAGTAAATCGGGGGGCCGGTGAAAAACTGTTTTTT.